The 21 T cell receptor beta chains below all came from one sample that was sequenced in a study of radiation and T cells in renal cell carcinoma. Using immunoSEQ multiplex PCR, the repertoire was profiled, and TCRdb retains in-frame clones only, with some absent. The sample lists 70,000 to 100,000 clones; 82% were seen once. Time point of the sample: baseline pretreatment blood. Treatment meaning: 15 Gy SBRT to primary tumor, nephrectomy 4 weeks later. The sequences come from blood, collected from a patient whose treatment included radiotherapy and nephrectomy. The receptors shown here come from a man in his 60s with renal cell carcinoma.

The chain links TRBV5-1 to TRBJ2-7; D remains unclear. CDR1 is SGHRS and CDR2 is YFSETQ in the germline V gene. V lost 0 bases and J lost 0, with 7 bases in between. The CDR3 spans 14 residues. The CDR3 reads CASSLGRYSYEQYF. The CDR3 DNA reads TGCGCCAGCAGCTTGGGACGGTACTCCTACGAGCAGTACTTC.

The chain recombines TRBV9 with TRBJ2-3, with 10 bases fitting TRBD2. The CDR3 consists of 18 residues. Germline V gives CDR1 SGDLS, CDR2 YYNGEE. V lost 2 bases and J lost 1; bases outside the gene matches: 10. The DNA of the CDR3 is TGTGCCAGCAGCGTGAGCGGGGGGGCGCATCGAGGCACAGATACGCAGTATTTT. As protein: CASSVSGGAHRGTDTQYF.

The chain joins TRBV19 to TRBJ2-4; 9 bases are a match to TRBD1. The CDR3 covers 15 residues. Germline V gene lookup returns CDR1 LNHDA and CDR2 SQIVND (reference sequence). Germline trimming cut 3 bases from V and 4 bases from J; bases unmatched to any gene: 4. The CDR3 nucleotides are TGTGCCAGTAGTATGGTCGGGACAGGGAAAAACATTCAGTACTTC. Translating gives CASSMVGTGKNIQYF.

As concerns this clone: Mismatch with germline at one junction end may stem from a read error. In DNA form, the CDR3 reads TGTGCCAGCAGTGTTGGCGGGACTCTTAGCTCTGGGGCCAACGTCCTAACTTTC. This encodes CASSVGGTLSSGANVLTF. The chain uses TRBV6-1 and TRBJ2-6; D is perhaps TRBD2 (6 bases). The CDR3 is 18 residues long. The germline CDR1 and CDR2 sequences are MNHNS and SASEGT.

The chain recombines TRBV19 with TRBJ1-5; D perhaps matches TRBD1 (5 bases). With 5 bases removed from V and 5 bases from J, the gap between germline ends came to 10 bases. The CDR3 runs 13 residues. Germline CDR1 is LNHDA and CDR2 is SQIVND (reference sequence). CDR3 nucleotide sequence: TGTGCCAGTAGTGTCTGGGGCGATCAGCCCCAGCATTTT. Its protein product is CASSVWGDQPQHF. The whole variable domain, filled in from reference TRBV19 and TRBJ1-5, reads DGGITQSPKYLFRKEGQNVTLSCEQNLNHDAMYWYRQDPGQGLRLIYYSQIVNDFQKGDIAEGYSVSREKKESFPLTVTSAQKNPTAFYLCASSVWGDQPQHFGDGTRLSIL.

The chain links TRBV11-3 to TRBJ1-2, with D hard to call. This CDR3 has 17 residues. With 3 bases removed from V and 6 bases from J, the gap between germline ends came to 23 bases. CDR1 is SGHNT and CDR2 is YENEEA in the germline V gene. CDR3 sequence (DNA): TGTGCCAGCAGCTTGAGTAGTAGTTGGCCCCTGGAGAATGGCTACACCTTC. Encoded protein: CASSLSSSWPLENGYTF.

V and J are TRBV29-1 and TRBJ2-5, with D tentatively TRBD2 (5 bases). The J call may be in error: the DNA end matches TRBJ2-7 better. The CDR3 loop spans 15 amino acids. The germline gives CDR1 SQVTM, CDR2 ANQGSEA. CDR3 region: CSVELSGRGTYEQYF. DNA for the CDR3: TGCAGCGTTGAACTTAGTGGTCGGGGAACCTACGAGCAGTACTTC.

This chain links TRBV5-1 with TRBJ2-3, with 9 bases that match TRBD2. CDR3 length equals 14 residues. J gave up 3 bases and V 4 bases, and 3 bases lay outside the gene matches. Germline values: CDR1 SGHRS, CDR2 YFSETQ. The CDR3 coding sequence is TGCGCCAGCAGCCCGACTAGCGGAACAGATACGCAGTATTTT. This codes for CASSPTSGTDTQYF. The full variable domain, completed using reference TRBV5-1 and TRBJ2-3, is KAGVTQTPRYLIKTRGQQVTLSCSPISGHRSVSWYQQTPGQGLQFLFEYFSETQRNKGNFPGRFSGRQFSNSRSEMNVSTLELGDSALYLCASSPTSGTDTQYFGPGTRLTVL.

The CDR3 loop reads CASSEWTGAATDTQYF. CDR3 nucleotide sequence: TGCGCCAGCAGTGAATGGACAGGGGCCGCGACAGATACGCAGTATTTT. This chain uses TRBV10-2 with TRBJ2-3; TRBD1 agrees at 9 bases. From germline, CDR1 is WSHSY and CDR2 SAAADI. The CDR3 has 16 amino acids. Unmatched junction bases numbered 7, after V lost 3 bases and J lost 3 bases.

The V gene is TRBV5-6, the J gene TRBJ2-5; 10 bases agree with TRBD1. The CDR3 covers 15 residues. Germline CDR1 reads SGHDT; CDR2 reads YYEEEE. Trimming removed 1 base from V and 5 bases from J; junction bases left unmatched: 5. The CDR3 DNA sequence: TGTGCCAGCAGCTTGACCGGGACAGGGGTGGAGACCCAGTACTTC. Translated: CASSLTGTGVETQYF.

CDR3 region: CASSLAREGMATYEQYF. The CDR3 DNA sequence: TGCGCCAGCAGCTTGGCCAGGGAGGGGATGGCCACCTACGAGCAGTACTTC. The rearrangement uses TRBV5-1 and TRBJ2-7, with 7 bases identical to TRBD2. This CDR3 is built from 17 residues. J was trimmed by 2 bases and V by 0 bases; bases with no gene match: 11. Germline CDR1 SGHRS, CDR2 YFSETQ.

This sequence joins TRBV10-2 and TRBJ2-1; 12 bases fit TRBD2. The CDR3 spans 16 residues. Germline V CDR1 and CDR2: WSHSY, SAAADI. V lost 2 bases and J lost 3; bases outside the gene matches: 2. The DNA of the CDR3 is TGCGCCAGCAGTGAGGGGACTAGCGGGTACTACAATGAGCAGTTCTTC. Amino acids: CASSEGTSGYYNEQFF.

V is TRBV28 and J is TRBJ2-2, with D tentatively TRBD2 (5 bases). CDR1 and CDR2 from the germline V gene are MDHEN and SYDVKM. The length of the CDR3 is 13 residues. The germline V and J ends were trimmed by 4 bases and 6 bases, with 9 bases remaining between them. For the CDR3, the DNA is TGTGCCAGCAGTTACCAGAGGGCCGGGGAGCTGTTTTTT. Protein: CASSYQRAGELFF.

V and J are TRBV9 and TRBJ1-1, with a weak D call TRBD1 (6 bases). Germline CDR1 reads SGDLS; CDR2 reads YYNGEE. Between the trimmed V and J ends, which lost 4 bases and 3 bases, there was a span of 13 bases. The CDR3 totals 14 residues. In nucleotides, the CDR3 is TGTGCCAGCAGCCAGGGGTCTTCGGACACTGAAGCTTTCTTT. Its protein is CASSQGSSDTEAFF.

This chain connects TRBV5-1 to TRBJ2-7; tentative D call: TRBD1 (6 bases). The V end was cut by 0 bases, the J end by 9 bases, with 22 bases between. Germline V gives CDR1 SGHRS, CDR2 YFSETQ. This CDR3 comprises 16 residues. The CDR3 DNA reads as TGCGCCAGCAGCTTGGGGGTTTCGGCAGGGGACGACGTGCAGTACTTC. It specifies CASSLGVSAGDDVQYF.

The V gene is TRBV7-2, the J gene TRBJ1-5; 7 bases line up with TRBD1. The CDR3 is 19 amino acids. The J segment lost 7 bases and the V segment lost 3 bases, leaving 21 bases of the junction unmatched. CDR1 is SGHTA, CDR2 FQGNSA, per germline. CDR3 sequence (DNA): TGTGCCAGCAGCTTGGAACCCCCATTCGGAAGGGGGCTTAACCAGCCCCAGCATTTT. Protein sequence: CASSLEPPFGRGLNQPQHF.

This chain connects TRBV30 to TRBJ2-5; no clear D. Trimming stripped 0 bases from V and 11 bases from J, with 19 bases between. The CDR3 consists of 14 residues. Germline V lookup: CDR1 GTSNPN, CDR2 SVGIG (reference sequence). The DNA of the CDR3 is TGTGCCTGGAGTGTATACGGGCCTGAGACGGCGCAGTACTTC. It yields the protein CAWSVYGPETAQYF.

CDR3 in DNA: TGTGCCAGTAGTCCCCTAGTCGGCGGGAGCCCCTACGAGCAGTACTTC. Protein sequence: CASSPLVGGSPYEQYF. The V call is TRBV19, the J call TRBJ2-7; 7 bases are a match to TRBD2. V lost 5 bases and J lost 2; bases outside the gene matches: 12. Germline V gene data show CDR1 as LNHDA and CDR2 as SQIVND (reference sequence). The CDR3 covers 16 residues.

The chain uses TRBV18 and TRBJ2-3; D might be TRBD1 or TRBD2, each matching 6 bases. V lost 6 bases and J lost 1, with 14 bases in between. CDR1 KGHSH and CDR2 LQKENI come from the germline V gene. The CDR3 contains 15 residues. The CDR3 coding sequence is TGTGCCAGCTCCTCGAGGGGGGCTCGCACAGATACGCAGTATTTT. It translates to CASSSRGARTDTQYF.

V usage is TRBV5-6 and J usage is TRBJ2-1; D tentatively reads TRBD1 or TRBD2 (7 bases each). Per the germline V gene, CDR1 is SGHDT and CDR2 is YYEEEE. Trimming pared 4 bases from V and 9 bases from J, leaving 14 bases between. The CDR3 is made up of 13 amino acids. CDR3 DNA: TGTGCCAGCAGCAGGGACAGCGGGATTGAGCAGTTCTTC. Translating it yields CASSRDSGIEQFF.

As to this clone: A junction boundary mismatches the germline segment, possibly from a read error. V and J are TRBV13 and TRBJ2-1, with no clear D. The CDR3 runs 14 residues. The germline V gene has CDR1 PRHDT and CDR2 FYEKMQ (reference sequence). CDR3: CASSPTSGLNGQFF. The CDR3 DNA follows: TGTGCCAGCAGCCCAACCAGTGGTCTAAATGGGCAGTTCTTC.